This entry lists 20 T cell receptor beta chains sequenced from one sample in a study of cytomegalovirus exposure and HLA in healthy donors. PCR involved 60 Vbeta and 13 Jbeta primers. The method was immunoSEQ multiplex PCR; TCRdb's version includes in-frame clones alone and lacks a portion of them. The data show about 190,000 clones, with roughly 76% seen just once and less than 2.5% held by the top ten. Material for sequencing was PBMCs. The source is a woman aged 25 to 39 in good health and CMV-seropositive.

The chain is built from TRBV9 and TRBJ1-5; tentatively, D is TRBD1 (6 bases). The CDR3 has 14 amino acids. V was pared by 0 bases and J by 3 bases, with 7 bases between. In germline, CDR1 is SGDLS, CDR2 YYNGEE. CDR3 DNA: TGTGCCAGCAGCGTAGGGGACAACAATCAGCCCCAGCATTTT. Translating gives CASSVGDNNQPQHF.

This CDR3 is CSVSGTGSSGANVLTF. CDR3 DNA sequence: TGCAGCGTGTCCGGGACAGGGAGCTCTGGGGCCAACGTCCTGACTTTC. The J gene is TRBJ2-6, the V gene TRBV29-1; the match to TRBD1 covers 9 bases. This CDR3 contains 16 residues. With V trimmed by 6 bases and J by 0 bases, 6 bases remained unmatched. CDR1 SQVTM and CDR2 ANQGSEA come from the germline V gene.

This clone was seen once. This rearrangement joins TRBV15 to TRBJ2-1; 11 bases fit TRBD2. Losses at the gene ends were 3 bases for V and 10 bases for J; bases not matched to a gene: 14. The CDR3 is 17 residues long. Germline lookup yields CDR1 LNHNV and CDR2 YYDKDF (reference sequence). CDR3 nucleotide sequence: TGTGCCACCAGCAGTGGGGATAGCGGGGGGGAAAGTGAAGAGCAGTTCTTC. Residues: CATSSGDSGGESEEQFF.

The DNA for the CDR3 is TGTGCCAGCAGGGGGACAATAAGCTACAATGAGCAGTTCTTC. This translates into CASRGTISYNEQFF. The rearrangement uses TRBV2 and TRBJ2-1; D possibly corresponds to TRBD1 (6 bases). The V and J ends lost 6 bases and 3 bases respectively, with 12 bases between them. CDR3 length: 14 amino acids. Germline V CDR1 and CDR2: SNHLY, FYNNEI.

This clone was picked up one time. This rearrangement joins TRBV19 to TRBJ2-6, with D possibly matching TRBD2 (5 bases). This CDR3 spans 15 amino acids. V was clipped by 7 bases and J by 3 bases, with 13 bases between them. The germline CDR1 and CDR2 sequences are LNHDA and SQIVND (reference sequence). This chain's CDR3 is CASTDYAFGANVLTF. CDR3 sequence (DNA): TGTGCCAGTACTGACTACGCGTTTGGGGCCAACGTCCTGACTTTC. Variable domain in full (rest from reference TRBV19 and TRBJ2-6): DGGITQSPKYLFRKEGQNVTLSCEQNLNHDAMYWYRQDPGQGLRLIYYSQIVNDFQKGDIAEGYSVSREKKESFPLTVTSAQKNPTAFYLCASTDYAFGANVLTFGAGSRLTVL.

V and J are TRBV7-9 and TRBJ2-1; tentative D call: TRBD2 (5 bases). Trimming took 1 base from V and 2 from J, leaving 6 bases between them. CDR1 and CDR2 from the germline V gene are SEHNR and FQNEAQ (reference sequence). CDR3 size: 14 residues. CDR3 nucleotides: TGTGCCAGCAGCTTAGTCGGGACCTACAATGAGCAGTTCTTC. Amino acids: CASSLVGTYNEQFF.

The genes are TRBV5-4 and TRBJ1-4; TRBD1 matches at 8 bases. This CDR3 contains 16 residues. Germline CDR1 SGHNT, CDR2 YYREEE (reference sequence). J lost 5 bases, V lost 4 bases, and 10 bases had no gene match. CDR3 protein: CASSPKVDRANEKLFF. CDR3 coding DNA: TGTGCCAGCAGCCCGAAGGTGGACAGGGCCAATGAAAAACTGTTTTTT.

This clone appeared once. Written as DNA, the CDR3 is TGTGCCAGCAGTTTGGGACTAGCGGGTAATGAGCAGTTCTTC. This sequence encodes CASSLGLAGNEQFF. The chain uses TRBV6-5 and TRBJ2-1, with 12 bases identical to TRBD2. The ends lost 4 bases at V and 7 bases at J; junction bases unmatched: 2. The CDR3 spans 14 residues. Germline V CDR1 and CDR2: MNHEY, SVGAGI.

The chain carries TRBV19 and TRBJ2-7; 9 bases are a match to TRBD1. The CDR3 runs 16 residues. Germline CDR1 LNHDA, CDR2 SQIVND (reference sequence). V gave up 2 bases and J gave up 6 bases; unmatched junction bases: 11. The CDR3 sequence: CASSIIFGTGLREQYF. The CDR3 DNA is TGTGCCAGTAGTATAATTTTCGGGACAGGGTTGCGCGAGCAGTACTTC.

This clone was observed once. The chain is built from TRBV11-3 and TRBJ2-1, with TRBD1 matching 9 bases. Losses at the gene ends were 1 base for V and 3 bases for J; bases not matched to a gene: 1. The germline V gene encodes CDR1 SGHNT and CDR2 YENEEA. CDR3 length: 15 amino acids. This CDR3 is CASSLGGQGYNEQFF. CDR3 nucleotides: TGTGCCAGCAGCTTAGGGGGACAGGGCTACAATGAGCAGTTCTTC.

The chain employs TRBV27 and TRBJ2-2, with D possibly TRBD1 on 6 matching bases. The CDR3 covers 14 residues. Germline V CDR1 and CDR2: MNHEY, SMNVEV (reference sequence). Trimming shortened V by 5 bases and J by 3 bases, and 10 bases separated the two germline ends. CDR3 sequence: CASSQNRDTGELFF. DNA of the CDR3: TGTGCCAGCAGTCAAAACAGGGACACCGGGGAGCTGTTTTTT.

The rearrangement uses TRBV5-1 and TRBJ1-2, with TRBD1 matching 7 bases. Germline V gene sequence: CDR1 SGHRS, CDR2 YFSETQ. J was trimmed by 4 bases and V by 4 bases; bases with no gene match: 4. The CDR3 has 13 amino acids. CDR3 bases: TGCGCCAGCAGCCTGGGACAGATCTATGGCTACACCTTC. Protein sequence: CASSLGQIYGYTF.

V gene TRBV30 combines with J gene TRBJ2-3; D unclear. V lost 3 bases and J 5 bases, leaving 9 bases between the germline ends. The germline CDR1 and CDR2 sequences are GTSNPN and SVGIG (reference sequence). The CDR3 covers 12 residues. CDR3 sequence (DNA): TGTGCCTGGAGCCCCGCGGTAGATACGCAGTATTTT. Its translation is CAWSPAVDTQYF.

The gene calls are TRBV19 and TRBJ1-1; D unresolved. V was cut by 3 bases and J by 1 base, with 6 bases left in between. The CDR3 is made up of 13 amino acids. Per the germline V gene, CDR1 is LNHDA and CDR2 is SQIVND (reference sequence). In nucleotides, the CDR3 is TGTGCCAGTAGTATCGCTAAGAACACTGAAGCTTTCTTT. As protein: CASSIAKNTEAFF.

The chain has TRBV19 and TRBJ1-5; no clear D gene. This CDR3 has 14 amino acids. CDR1 is LNHDA, CDR2 SQIVND, per germline (reference sequence). V shed 0 bases and J shed 4 bases, with 7 bases lying between them. The CDR3, as DNA: TGTGCCAGTAGTATAGATAGAGGGAATCAGCCCCAGCATTTT. As protein: CASSIDRGNQPQHF. Together with reference TRBV19 and TRBJ1-5, the CDR3 gives the full variable domain: DGGITQSPKYLFRKEGQNVTLSCEQNLNHDAMYWYRQDPGQGLRLIYYSQIVNDFQKGDIAEGYSVSREKKESFPLTVTSAQKNPTAFYLCASSIDRGNQPQHFGDGTRLSIL.

Here the CDR3 DNA reads TGTGCCAGCAGTTTAATATGGGGGGGCGGGGAAAAACTGTTTTTT. Amino acids: CASSLIWGGGEKLFF. The chain recombines TRBV27 with TRBJ1-4, with D possibly TRBD1 on 6 matching bases. The CDR3 sequence is 15 residues long. Germline CDR1 reads MNHEY; CDR2 reads SMNVEV (reference sequence). Trimming took 2 bases from V and 8 from J, leaving 15 bases between them.

The chain is built from TRBV18 and TRBJ1-5; no definite D call. Trimming took off 5 bases at V and 5 bases at J, with 13 bases between the two ends. The length of the CDR3 is 14 residues. Germline CDR1 reads KGHSH; CDR2 reads LQKENI. The CDR3 protein is CASSFSGRDQPQHF. CDR3 sequence (DNA): TGTGCCAGCTCATTCTCTGGGAGGGATCAGCCCCAGCATTTT.

This clone was counted a few times. The chain links TRBV28 to TRBJ2-1; 7 bases are shared with TRBD2. Per the germline V gene, CDR1 is MDHEN and CDR2 is SYDVKM. The trim removed 1 base at V and 5 bases at J, leaving 14 bases unmatched. CDR3 length: 18 amino acids. DNA of the CDR3: TGTGCCAGCAGTTTATCCCGGTGGGGGGGGACTGCGGACAATGAGCAGTTCTTC. Residues: CASSLSRWGGTADNEQFF. The full variable domain, completed using reference TRBV28 and TRBJ2-1, is DVKVTQSSRYLVKRTGEKVFLECVQDMDHENMFWYRQDPGLGLRLIYFSYDVKMKEKGDIPEGYSVSREKKERFSLILESASTNQTSMYLCASSLSRWGGTADNEQFFGPGTRLTVL.

J is TRBJ1-5 and V is TRBV2, with 7 bases fitting TRBD1. The germline V gene encodes CDR1 SNHLY and CDR2 FYNNEI. V shed 3 bases and J 2 bases; nucleotides not matched to a gene: 1. CDR3 length equals 14 residues. The CDR3 protein is CASSEGQRNQPQHF. CDR3 nucleotide sequence: TGTGCCAGCAGTGAGGGACAGCGCAATCAGCCCCAGCATTTT.

This chain connects TRBV18 to TRBJ2-7; 9 nucleotides match TRBD2. This CDR3 spans 16 amino acids. The germline V gene has CDR1 KGHSH and CDR2 LQKENI. V dropped 3 bases and J dropped 3; count of bases not matched to a gene: 9. The CDR3 bases are TGTGCCAGCTCACCCTTACTAGCGGGTAACCACTACGAGCAGTACTTC. It yields the protein CASSPLLAGNHYEQYF.